Listed below are T cell receptor beta chains from one sample, sequenced in a study of T cells after posttransplantation cyclophosphamide. Some clones are missing from TCRdb's copy, which holds only in-frame ones; the method was immunoSEQ multiplex PCR. The sample records around 10,000 clones, roughly 98% being singletons. The sequencing sample was made of naive CD4+ T cells sorted from PBMCs. These receptors all come from a woman aged 60-75 years in good health, CMV-negative, and a related stem cell transplant donor. Both conserved end residues are part of each CDR3. The D gene is left open where the match is weak. Size is stated for part of the rows, as once, few or many counts, or as a class when the clone is expanded.

J: TRBJ2-1
length: 13
V: TRBV7-9
size: -
D: -
CDR3: CASSSDWWDEQFF
DNA: TGTGCCAGCAGCTCCGACTGGTGGGATGAGCAGTTCTTC

J: TRBJ2-3
length: 12
V: TRBV7-2
size: -
D: -
CDR3: CASRQGFDTQYF
DNA: TGTGCCAGCAGGCAGGGGTTCGATACGCAGTATTTT

J: TRBJ2-1
length: 15
V: TRBV5-1
size: -
D: TRBD2
CDR3: CASSLRAGGSDEQFF
DNA: TGCGCCAGCAGCTTGCGGGCGGGAGGGTCGGATGAGCAGTTCTTC

J: TRBJ2-1
length: 16
V: TRBV7-3
size: -
D: -
CDR3: CASSLAVGTSYNEQFF
DNA: TGTGCCAGCAGCTTAGCTGTAGGGACTTCCTACAATGAGCAGTTCTTC

J: TRBJ2-6
length: 14
V: TRBV28
size: -
D: -
CDR3: CASRRSSGANVLTF
DNA: TGTGCCAGCAGGCGATCCTCTGGGGCCAACGTCCTGACTTTC

J: TRBJ2-3
length: 16
V: TRBV5-1
size: -
D: TRBD2
CDR3: CASSPGVAGGIDTQYF
DNA: TGCGCCAGCAGCCCCGGAGTAGCGGGAGGCATAGATACGCAGTATTTT

J: TRBJ1-2
length: 12
V: TRBV7-2
size: once
D: -
CDR3: CATDRINYGYTF
DNA: TGTGCCACCGACAGGATTAACTATGGCTACACCTTC

J: TRBJ1-3
length: 14
V: TRBV18
size: -
D: TRBD1
CDR3: CASSVDRIGNTIYF
DNA: TGTGCCAGCTCAGTGGACAGGATTGGAAACACCATATATTTT

J: TRBJ2-5
length: 14
V: TRBV7-2
size: -
D: TRBD1
CDR3: CASSLGTGGETQYF
DNA: TGTGCCAGCAGCTTAGGGACAGGGGGAGAGACCCAGTACTTC

J: TRBJ2-3
length: 19
V: TRBV5-1
size: -
D: TRBD2
CDR3: CASSCVSGGGEDDKDTQYF
DNA: TGCGCCAGCAGCTGTGTTAGCGGGGGGGGTGAAGATGATAAAGATACGCAGTATTTT

J: TRBJ1-4
length: 17
V: TRBV5-4
size: -
D: TRBD1
CDR3: CASSLFTGGNLNEKLFF
DNA: TGTGCCAGCAGCTTGTTTACAGGGGGGAACCTAAATGAAAAACTGTTTTTT

J: TRBJ2-5
length: 15
V: TRBV5-1
size: -
D: TRBD1
CDR3: CASSRQGAFQETQYF
DNA: TGCGCCAGCAGCCGACAGGGGGCCTTCCAAGAGACCCAGTACTTC

J: TRBJ1-1
length: 14
V: TRBV28
size: -
D: -
CDR3: CASSLFGGNTEAFF
DNA: TGTGCCAGCAGTTTATTCGGGGGGAACACTGAAGCTTTCTTT

J: TRBJ2-3
length: 17
V: TRBV5-4
size: -
D: TRBD2
CDR3: CASSLGASGKSTDTQYF
DNA: TGTGCCAGCAGCTTGGGGGCTAGCGGGAAGAGCACAGATACGCAGTATTTT

J: TRBJ2-3
length: 14
V: TRBV28
size: -
D: TRBD2
CDR3: CASETSGPMYLQYF
DNA: TGTGCCAGCGAGACTAGCGGGCCTATGTATTTGCAGTATTTT

J: TRBJ2-1
length: 11
V: TRBV20-1
size: -
D: -
CDR3: CSARGGNEQFF
DNA: TGCAGTGCTAGAGGAGGCAATGAGCAGTTCTTC

J: TRBJ2-1
length: 18
V: TRBV19
size: once
D: TRBD2
CDR3: CASSNTGTSGSRNNEQFF
DNA: TGTGCCAGTAGTAATACCGGGACTAGCGGGAGTCGGAACAATGAGCAGTTCTTC

J: TRBJ1-2
length: 16
V: TRBV14
size: -
D: -
CDR3: CASSQDLPRFTSGYTF
DNA: TGTGCCAGCAGCCAAGACCTACCGCGATTTACTAGTGGCTACACCTTC

J: TRBJ2-3
length: 14
V: TRBV6-1
size: -
D: TRBD1
CDR3: CASSVGGQGVTQYF
DNA: TGTGCCAGCAGTGTCGGCGGACAGGGTGTTACGCAGTATTTT

J: TRBJ1-5
length: 15
V: TRBV28
size: once
D: -
CDR3: CASTTRGGSNQPQHF
DNA: TGTGCCAGCACCACCCGGGGGGGTAGCAATCAGCCCCAGCATTTT

J: TRBJ2-1
length: 13
V: TRBV29-1
size: -
D: -
CDR3: CSVVDGGVNEQFF
DNA: TGCAGCGTTGTCGACGGAGGGGTCAATGAGCAGTTCTTC

J: TRBJ1-2
length: 14
V: TRBV19
size: -
D: -
CDR3: CASRPDSRLYGYTF
DNA: TGTGCCAGTAGACCGGACAGCAGACTCTATGGCTACACCTTC

J: TRBJ1-1
length: 13
V: TRBV5-5
size: -
D: -
CDR3: CASSLDRNTEAFF
DNA: TGTGCCAGCAGCTTGGACAGGAACACTGAAGCTTTCTTT

J: TRBJ2-5
length: 13
V: TRBV19
size: -
D: -
CDR3: CASSRGRQETQYF
DNA: TGTGCCAGTAGTAGAGGTCGGCAAGAGACCCAGTACTTC

J: TRBJ1-2
length: 14
V: TRBV6-4
size: -
D: -
CDR3: CASSEGGASYGYTF
DNA: TGTGCCAGCAGTGAAGGAGGCGCTTCCTATGGCTACACCTTC

J: TRBJ2-5
length: 14
V: TRBV7-6
size: -
D: -
CDR3: CASSLEQGPETQYF
DNA: TGTGCCAGCAGCTTAGAACAGGGCCCAGAGACCCAGTACTTC

J: TRBJ1-5
length: 15
V: TRBV19
size: -
D: TRBD1
CDR3: CASSPTGGYNQPQHF
DNA: TGTGCCAGTAGTCCGACAGGGGGATACAATCAGCCCCAGCATTTT

J: TRBJ1-4
length: 12
V: TRBV2
size: -
D: -
CDR3: CASSGFGEKLFF
DNA: TGTGCCAGCAGTGGGTTTGGCGAAAAACTGTTTTTT

J: TRBJ2-1
length: 15
V: TRBV18
size: -
D: -
CDR3: CASSPLGRRVGEQFF
DNA: TGTGCCAGCTCACCCCTCGGAAGGCGGGTTGGTGAGCAGTTCTTC

J: TRBJ2-7
length: 13
V: TRBV6-1
size: -
D: TRBD1
CDR3: CASSATGGYEQYF
DNA: TGTGCCAGCAGTGCGACAGGGGGCTACGAGCAGTACTTC

J: TRBJ2-5
length: 11
V: TRBV5-1
size: once
D: -
CDR3: CASSFKETQYF
DNA: TGCGCCAGCAGCTTTAAAGAGACCCAGTACTTC

J: TRBJ2-5
length: 15
V: TRBV7-9
size: once
D: -
CDR3: CASSFFLSGQETQYF
DNA: TGTGCCAGCAGCTTTTTTTTGTCGGGGCAAGAGACCCAGTACTTC

J: TRBJ2-5
length: 15
V: TRBV5-4
size: -
D: TRBD2
CDR3: CASSPGLAGAETQYF
DNA: TGTGCCAGCAGCCCCGGACTAGCGGGAGCAGAGACCCAGTACTTC

J: TRBJ1-4
length: 15
V: TRBV6-5
size: -
D: TRBD1
CDR3: CASSYSSTGGGKLFF
DNA: TGTGCCAGCAGTTACTCGTCGACAGGGGGCGGGAAACTGTTTTTT

J: TRBJ1-5
length: 15
V: TRBV5-1
size: -
D: -
CDR3: CASSPGGGSNQPQHF
DNA: TGCGCCAGCAGCCCTGGGGGGGGGAGCAATCAGCCCCAGCATTTT

J: TRBJ1-1
length: 12
V: TRBV29-1
size: -
D: TRBD1
CDR3: CSTGQGQSEAFF
DNA: TGCAGCACGGGACAGGGGCAGAGTGAAGCTTTCTTT

J: TRBJ2-3
length: 15
V: TRBV5-6
size: once
D: TRBD1
CDR3: CASSFRQGATDTQYF
DNA: TGTGCCAGCAGTTTCCGACAGGGGGCGACAGATACGCAGTATTTT

J: TRBJ2-3
length: 14
V: TRBV7-6
size: -
D: -
CDR3: CASSFRGNTDTQYF
DNA: TGTGCCAGCAGCTTCCGGGGAAACACAGATACGCAGTATTTT

J: TRBJ2-3
length: 12
V: TRBV30
size: once
D: TRBD1
CDR3: CARTGITDTQYF
DNA: TGTGCACGGACAGGTATAACAGATACGCAGTATTTT

J: TRBJ1-6
length: 14
V: TRBV5-1
size: once
D: TRBD1
CDR3: CASSVTGTGSPLHF
DNA: TGCGCCAGCAGCGTCACCGGGACAGGTTCACCCCTCCACTTT

J: TRBJ1-1
length: 14
V: TRBV19
size: few
D: -
CDR3: CASRKGRGNTEAFF
DNA: TGTGCAAGTAGGAAGGGGCGAGGGAACACTGAAGCTTTCTTT

J: TRBJ1-1
length: 14
V: TRBV6-6
size: -
D: -
CDR3: CASSYSIVRGEAFF
DNA: TGTGCCAGCAGTTACTCGATAGTGCGCGGTGAAGCTTTCTTT

J: TRBJ1-2
length: 14
V: TRBV18
size: -
D: TRBD1
CDR3: CASSPTDRARGYTF
DNA: TGTGCCAGCTCACCTACAGACAGGGCTCGTGGCTACACCTTC

J: TRBJ2-7
length: 17
V: TRBV14
size: -
D: -
CDR3: CASSGPTPDYNSYEQYF
DNA: TGTGCCAGCAGCGGACCGACCCCGGACTATAACTCCTACGAGCAGTACTTC

J: TRBJ1-6
length: 15
V: TRBV5-6
size: -
D: TRBD1
CDR3: CASIQTGRINSPLHF
DNA: TGTGCCAGCATCCAGACAGGGCGAATTAATTCACCCCTCCACTTT